This passage covers 28 T cell receptor beta chains from one sample sequenced in a study of blood T cell repertoires in COVID-19. TCRdb keeps only in-frame clones here, not all; method: immunoSEQ multiplex PCR. The table records around 200,000 clones, approximately 86% of them present only once. The sequencing sample was made of PBMCs or T cells enriched from blood (not recorded which). These receptors were taken from a woman under 40 who had been exposed to COVID-19.

The V call is TRBV30, the J call TRBJ2-7, with D maybe TRBD2 (7 bases). V was pared by 4 bases and J by 7 bases, with 14 bases between. The CDR3 is 12 amino acids. Germline V lookup: CDR1 GTSNPN, CDR2 SVGIG (reference sequence). The CDR3: CAWTKGGAEQYF. CDR3 bases: TGTGCCTGGACCAAAGGGGGGGCGGAGCAGTACTTC.

The chain carries TRBV2 and TRBJ1-3, with 7 bases identical to TRBD1. CDR3 length: 14 residues. The germline CDR1 and CDR2 sequences are SNHLY and FYNNEI. With 7 bases clipped from V and 3 bases from J, the junction kept 6 bases outside the gene matches. The CDR3: CASTRTGDGNTIYF. The CDR3 DNA reads TGTGCCAGCACTAGAACAGGGGATGGAAACACCATATATTTT.

This clone was picked up one time. The chain combines TRBV20-1 with TRBJ2-7; 7 bases align to TRBD2. Germline values: CDR1 DFQATT, CDR2 SNEGSKA (reference sequence). The CDR3 contains 15 residues. With 3 bases clipped from V and 3 bases from J, the junction kept 11 bases outside the gene matches. CDR3 region: CSASRPGGLNYEQYF. CDR3 nucleotide sequence: TGCAGTGCTAGTCGTCCCGGGGGACTAAACTACGAGCAGTACTTC.

This chain joins TRBV2 and TRBJ1-4, with 9 bases that match TRBD1. CDR3 length: 14 residues. Germline values: CDR1 SNHLY, CDR2 FYNNEI. J was trimmed by 8 bases and V by 8 bases; bases with no gene match: 9. The CDR3 nucleotides are TGTGCCAGCGTTGGACAGGGGCGGCGAGAAAAACTGTTTTTT. As protein: CASVGQGRREKLFF. The full variable domain, with the rest looked up from reference TRBV2 and TRBJ1-4, is EPEVTQTPSHQVTQMGQEVILRCVPISNHLYFYWYRQILGQKVEFLVSFYNNEISEKSEIFDDQFSVERPDGSNFTLKIRSTKLEDSAMYFCASVGQGRREKLFFGSGTQLSVL.

The chain has TRBV3-1 (or the pseudogene TRBV3-2) and TRBJ2-1; TRBD2 matches 12 bases. With 2 bases clipped from V and 9 bases from J, the junction kept 5 bases outside the gene matches. Germline assignment: CDR1 LGHDT and CDR2 YNNKEL (reference sequence). The CDR3 consists of 15 residues. Written as DNA, the CDR3 is TGTGCCAGCAGCCAACGGCTAGCGGGGGGGCGTGAGCAGTTCTTC. As protein: CASSQRLAGGREQFF.

The V gene is TRBV4-2, the J gene TRBJ1-2; no definite D call. The V end lost 1 base, the J end lost 1 base, and 7 bases lay between the germline ends. CDR1 and CDR2 from the germline V gene are LGHNA and YNFKEQ. The CDR3 totals 14 residues. CDR3 residues: CASSQGADNYGYTF. The CDR3, as DNA: TGTGCCAGCAGCCAAGGGGCAGATAACTATGGCTACACCTTC.

The rearrangement links TRBV5-1 to TRBJ1-1; D may be TRBD1 (5 bases). CDR1 and CDR2 from the germline V gene are SGHRS and YFSETQ. This CDR3 is 14 amino acids long. V was shortened by 1 base and J by 1 base, with 8 bases between the two germline ends. The chain's CDR3 is CASSLQGWNTEAFF. The CDR3 coding sequence is TGCGCCAGCAGCTTGCAGGGTTGGAACACTGAAGCTTTCTTT.

This chain connects TRBV11-3 to TRBJ2-1; TRBD1 matches 7 bases. CDR1 and CDR2 from the germline V gene are SGHNT and YENEEA. The CDR3 loop spans 15 amino acids. After removal of 5 bases from V and 4 bases from J, the junction contained 8 bases not matched to a gene. The CDR3 DNA is TGTGCCAGCAGCAAGACAGGGTACAATTACAATGAGCAGTTCTTC. Encoded protein: CASSKTGYNYNEQFF. The full variable domain, with the rest looked up from reference TRBV11-3 and TRBJ2-1, is EAGVVQSPRYKIIEKKQPVAFWCNPISGHNTLYWYLQNLGQGPELLIRYENEEAVDDSQLPKDRFSAERLKGVDSTLKIQPAELGDSAVYLCASSKTGYNYNEQFFGPGTRLTVL.

The chain joins TRBV7-6 to TRBJ1-1; D unclear. This CDR3 region has 14 residues. Trimming removed 3 bases from V and 3 bases from J, with 11 bases in between. Per the germline V gene, CDR1 is SGHVS and CDR2 is FNYEAQ. CDR3 nucleotide sequence: TGTGCCAGCAGCTTTAGAGGAGAATACACTGAAGCTTTCTTT. Protein product: CASSFRGEYTEAFF.

V and J are TRBV12-5 and TRBJ1-4; TRBD1 might be the D (6 bases). The CDR3 sequence is 15 residues long. Trimming cost V 4 bases and J 8 bases, with 17 bases left between them. From germline, CDR1 is LGHNT and CDR2 FRNRAP. This CDR3 is CASGSSGDIREKLFF. CDR3 nucleotides: TGTGCTAGTGGTTCCTCAGGGGATATTCGGGAAAAACTGTTTTTT. The entire variable domain, with the rest obtained from reference TRBV12-5 and TRBJ1-4, is as follows: DARVTQTPRHKVTEMGQEVTMRCQPILGHNTVFWYRQTMMQGLELLAYFRNRAPLDDSGMPKDRFSAEMPDATLATLKIQPSEPRDSAVYFCASGSSGDIREKLFFGSGTQLSVL.

The chain has TRBV6-5 and TRBJ2-7; the match to TRBD1 covers 7 bases. V gave up 7 bases and J gave up 4 bases; unmatched junction bases: 13. CDR3 size: 15 residues. The germline V gene has CDR1 MNHEY and CDR2 SVGAGI. The CDR3 spells CASKPQGQGWYEQYF. The DNA for the CDR3 is TGTGCCAGCAAACCACAGGGGCAGGGGTGGTACGAGCAGTACTTC.

The CDR3 reads CAISSSQDEQFF. The CDR3 DNA follows: TGTGCCATCAGCTCGTCTCAGGATGAGCAGTTCTTC. This chain uses TRBV10-3 with TRBJ2-1; no firm D call. The CDR3 runs to 12 residues. Germline CDR1 reads ENHRY; CDR2 reads SYGVKD. Trimming removed 6 bases at V and 8 bases at J, with 11 bases between.

This clone was counted a single time. The chain recombines TRBV9 with TRBJ2-3; 10 positions match TRBD2. This CDR3 contains 16 residues. In germline, CDR1 is SGDLS, CDR2 YYNGEE. The V gene end was trimmed by 4 bases and the J gene end by 3 bases; junction bases not matched to a gene: 8. The DNA of the CDR3 is TGTGCCAGCAGCCCTTCACTAGCGGGGTATACAGATACGCAGTATTTT. It codes for CASSPSLAGYTDTQYF.

V usage is TRBV2 and J usage is TRBJ1-5; no clear D gene. Germline V gene sequence: CDR1 SNHLY, CDR2 FYNNEI. The V and J ends lost 1 base and 2 bases respectively, with 12 bases between them. CDR3 length: 16 residues. The CDR3 reads CASSEVVWAGNQPQHF. The CDR3, as DNA: TGTGCCAGCAGTGAAGTTGTATGGGCCGGCAATCAGCCCCAGCATTTT.

A single count supports this clone. This chain links TRBV7-6 with TRBJ1-2; D perhaps matches TRBD1 (5 bases). V was cut by 1 base and J by 2 bases, with 5 bases left in between. The length of the CDR3 is 13 residues. Germline V gene sequence: CDR1 SGHVS, CDR2 FNYEAQ. The CDR3 spells CASSLGQNYGYTF. The CDR3 coding sequence is TGTGCCAGCAGCTTAGGACAGAACTATGGCTACACCTTC.

Here the CDR3 reads CASILTGTTEGYTF. The CDR3, as DNA: TGTGCCAGCATTCTGACAGGGACAACAGAAGGCTACACCTTC. V is TRBV2 and J is TRBJ1-2; 7 nucleotides align to TRBD1. This CDR3 is built from 14 residues. CDR1 is SNHLY and CDR2 is FYNNEI in the germline V gene. Losses at the gene ends were 7 bases for V and 8 bases for J; bases not matched to a gene: 13.

The CDR3 here is CASSELAFGELFF. The CDR3, as DNA: TGTGCCAGCAGTGAACTTGCGTTCGGGGAGCTGTTTTTT. The gene calls are TRBV2 and TRBJ2-2; the D is unclear. Per the germline V gene, CDR1 is SNHLY and CDR2 is FYNNEI. This CDR3 has 13 residues. Trimming took 2 bases from V and 7 from J, leaving 8 bases between them.

V and J are TRBV7-2 and TRBJ1-1; 9 bases line up with TRBD1. This CDR3 has 16 amino acids. V shed 0 bases and J 5 bases; nucleotides not matched to a gene: 7. Germline values: CDR1 SGHTA, CDR2 FQGNSA. In DNA, the CDR3 is TGTGCCAGCAGCTTAGCGCCCGCGACAGGGGGGACTGAAGCTTTCTTT. Encoded protein: CASSLAPATGGTEAFF.

This clone is a singleton in its sample. The rearrangement uses TRBV18 and TRBJ2-1; 7 positions match TRBD1. This CDR3 is built from 12 residues. The germline V gene has CDR1 KGHSH and CDR2 LQKENI. V dropped 4 bases and J dropped 7; count of bases not matched to a gene: 1. CDR3 loop: CASSQGANEQFF. CDR3 DNA sequence: TGTGCCAGCTCACAGGGGGCTAATGAGCAGTTCTTC.

This chain connects TRBV5-1 to TRBJ1-1, with no clear D. Trimming took 2 bases from V and 1 from J, leaving 9 bases between them. This CDR3 is 14 amino acids long. The germline V gene has CDR1 SGHRS and CDR2 YFSETQ. The CDR3 DNA follows: TGCGCCAGCAGCTTCGACTCCACGAACACTGAAGCTTTCTTT. This translates into CASSFDSTNTEAFF.

The chain joins TRBV7-2 to TRBJ2-2, with TRBD2 matching over 8 bases. V lost 5 bases to trimming and J lost 5 bases; unmatched junction nucleotides: 7. The CDR3 loop spans 15 amino acids. Germline V gene data show CDR1 as SGHTA and CDR2 as FQGNSA. In nucleotides, the CDR3 is TGTGCCAGCAGCCCTAGCGGGCGTGGTACCGGGGAGCTGTTTTTT. Translated, it gives CASSPSGRGTGELFF. The entire variable domain, with the rest obtained from reference TRBV7-2 and TRBJ2-2, is as follows: GAGVSQSPSNKVTEKGKDVELRCDPISGHTALYWYRQSLGQGLEFLIYFQGNSAPDKSGLPSDRFSAERTGGSVSTLTIQRTQQEDSAVYLCASSPSGRGTGELFFGEGSRLTVL.

The chain is built from TRBV3-1 (or the pseudogene TRBV3-2) and TRBJ1-2, with D uncertain. This CDR3 is 12 amino acids long. Looked up from germline, CDR1 is LGHDT and CDR2 is YNNKEL (reference sequence). V was clipped by 1 base and J by 4 bases, with 4 bases between them. The CDR3 coding sequence is TGTGCCAGCAGCCAAGCGAGCTATGGCTACACCTTC. Translated, it gives CASSQASYGYTF.

The chain is built from TRBV7-9 and TRBJ2-1; TRBD1 matches 9 bases. Germline trimming cut 3 bases from V and 8 bases from J; bases unmatched to any gene: 5. CDR1 SEHNR and CDR2 FQNEAQ come from the germline V gene (reference sequence). This CDR3 contains 14 residues. The CDR3: CASSLGQGTHEQFF. The CDR3 DNA sequence: TGTGCCAGCAGCTTGGGACAGGGTACCCATGAGCAGTTCTTC.

V usage is TRBV11-2 and J usage is TRBJ2-5; D perhaps matches TRBD2 (6 bases). The germline gives CDR1 SGHAT, CDR2 FQNNGV. V lost 5 bases to trimming and J lost 1 base, with 17 bases between them. This CDR3 comprises 16 residues. CDR3 in DNA: TGTGCCAGCAGCCCGCCGTCGGCGGGGACCCAAGAGACCCAGTACTTC. Translating gives CASSPPSAGTQETQYF.

This sequence joins TRBV5-4 and TRBJ2-2; 8 bases line up with TRBD2. J gave up 6 bases and V 1 base, and 5 bases lay outside the gene matches. The CDR3 has 15 residues. Germline assignment: CDR1 SGHNT and CDR2 YYREEE (reference sequence). The CDR3, as DNA: TGTGCCAGCAGCTTGCGGCGGGGGGTGGCCGGGGAGCTGTTTTTT. It encodes CASSLRRGVAGELFF.

This chain joins TRBV12-5 and TRBJ1-2; 10 bases match TRBD1. The CDR3 runs to 15 residues. V lost 6 bases to trimming and J lost 3 bases; unmatched junction nucleotides: 7. CDR1 is LGHNT, CDR2 FRNRAP, per germline. The DNA for the CDR3 is TGTGCTAGTGGAACCGGACAGGGGGGGGACTATGGCTACACCTTC. Translated: CASGTGQGGDYGYTF.

The rearrangement links TRBV6-1 to TRBJ2-2; 7 bases align to TRBD2. The CDR3 extends over 16 amino acids. V shed 2 bases, J shed 1 base, and the junction held 4 bases outside the gene matches. CDR1 MNHNS and CDR2 SASEGT come from the germline V gene. The CDR3 reads CASSEQRGMNTGELFF. DNA of the CDR3: TGTGCCAGCAGTGAACAGCGGGGAATGAACACCGGGGAGCTGTTTTTT.

The V gene is TRBV3-1 (or the pseudogene TRBV3-2), the J gene TRBJ1-1; weak D call: TRBD1 (6 bases). Germline CDR1 LGHDT, CDR2 YNNKEL (reference sequence). Trimming left V 3 bases short and J 2 bases short, with 10 bases between. This CDR3 contains 14 residues. The CDR3, as DNA: TGTGCCAGCAGCCATCCAGGGGCCAACACTGAAGCTTTCTTT. It yields the protein CASSHPGANTEAFF.